The clone carrying this T cell receptor (beta chain) was picked up one time. The sample comes from a study of shared clonotypes between healthy human individuals. CDR1 is SNHLY, CDR2 FYNNEI, per germline. V shed 7 bases and J 3 bases; nucleotides not matched to a gene: 0. The CDR3 is 12 residues long. Only in-frame clones appear in the TCRdb table, and some are missing; sequencing was by immunoSEQ multiplex PCR. The repertoire has 2 million to 2.5 million clones, less than 95% of them found once; the top ten carry more than 0.35%. The sequencing sample was made of naive CD4+ T cells from PBMCs. Subset indicated: CD45RA+ positively selected. The source is a man between 18 and 35 years old in good health. Some clones in this sample may be carry-over from other donors' samples. The chain has TRBV2 and TRBJ2-7; TRBD2 matches 10 bases. CDR3 DNA: TGTGCCAGCAAGCGGGAGGGCTACGAGCAGTACTTC. This encodes CASKREGYEQYF.